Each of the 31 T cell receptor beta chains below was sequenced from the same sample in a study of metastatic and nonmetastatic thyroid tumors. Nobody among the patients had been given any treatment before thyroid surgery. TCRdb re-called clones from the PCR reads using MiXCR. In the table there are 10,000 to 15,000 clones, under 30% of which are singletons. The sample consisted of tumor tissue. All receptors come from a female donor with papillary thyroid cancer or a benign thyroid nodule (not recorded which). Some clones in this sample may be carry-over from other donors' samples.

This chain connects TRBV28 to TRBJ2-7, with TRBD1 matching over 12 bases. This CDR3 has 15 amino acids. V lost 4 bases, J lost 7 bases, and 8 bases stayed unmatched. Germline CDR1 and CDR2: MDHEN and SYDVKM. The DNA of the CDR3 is TGTGCCAGCAGTTCCCCGGGACAGGGGGCGCGGGAGCAGTACTTC. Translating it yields CASSSPGQGAREQYF. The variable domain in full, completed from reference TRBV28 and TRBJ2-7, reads DVKVTQSSRYLVKRTGEKVFLECVQDMDHENMFWYRQDPGLGLRLIYFSYDVKMKEKGDIPEGYSVSREKKERFSLILESASTNQTSMYLCASSSPGQGAREQYFGPGTRLTVT.

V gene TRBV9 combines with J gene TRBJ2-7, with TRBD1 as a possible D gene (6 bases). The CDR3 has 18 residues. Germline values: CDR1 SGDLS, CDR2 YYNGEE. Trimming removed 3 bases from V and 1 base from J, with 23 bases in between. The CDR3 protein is CASSETRRGTQMSYEQYV. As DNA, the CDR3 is TGTGCCAGCAGCGAAACTCGAAGGGGGACACAGATGTCCTACGAGCAGTACGTC.

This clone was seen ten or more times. The CDR3 coding sequence is TGCGCCAGCAGCCATGGCAACAGGGGCTACGAGCAGTACTTC. This gives the protein CASSHGNRGYEQYF. This rearrangement joins TRBV4-1 to TRBJ2-7, with 7 bases fitting TRBD1. The ends lost 3 bases at V and 3 bases at J; junction bases unmatched: 5. Germline V gives CDR1 MGHRA, CDR2 YSYEKL. CDR3 size: 14 residues.

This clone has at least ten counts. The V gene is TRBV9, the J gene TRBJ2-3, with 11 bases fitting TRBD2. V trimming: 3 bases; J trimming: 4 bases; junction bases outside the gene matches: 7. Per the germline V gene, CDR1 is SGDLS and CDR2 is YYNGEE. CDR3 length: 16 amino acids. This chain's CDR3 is CASSGHSGREADTQYF. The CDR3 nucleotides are TGTGCCAGCAGCGGCCATAGCGGGAGGGAAGCAGATACGCAGTATTTT.

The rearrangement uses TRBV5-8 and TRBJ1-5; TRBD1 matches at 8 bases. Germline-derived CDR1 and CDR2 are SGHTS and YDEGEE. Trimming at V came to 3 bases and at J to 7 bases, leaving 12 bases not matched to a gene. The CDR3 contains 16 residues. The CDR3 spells CASSSRTGNFGQPQHF. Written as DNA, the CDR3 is TGTGCCAGCAGCTCAAGGACAGGGAATTTTGGACAGCCCCAGCATTTT.

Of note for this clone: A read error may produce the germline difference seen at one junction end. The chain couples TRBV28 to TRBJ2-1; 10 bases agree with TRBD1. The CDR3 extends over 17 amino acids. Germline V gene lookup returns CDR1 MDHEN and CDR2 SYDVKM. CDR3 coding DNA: TGTGCCAGCAGACGGGCGGGACAGGGGTTAACCTACAATGAGCAATTCTTC. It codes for CASRRAGQGLTYNEQFF.

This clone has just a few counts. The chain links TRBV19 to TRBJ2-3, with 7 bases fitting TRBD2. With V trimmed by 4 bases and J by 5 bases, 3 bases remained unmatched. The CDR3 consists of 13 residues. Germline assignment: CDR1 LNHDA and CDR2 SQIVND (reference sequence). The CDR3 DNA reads TGTGCCAGTAGTAGGAGCGGGAAAGATACGCAGTATTTT. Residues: CASSRSGKDTQYF.

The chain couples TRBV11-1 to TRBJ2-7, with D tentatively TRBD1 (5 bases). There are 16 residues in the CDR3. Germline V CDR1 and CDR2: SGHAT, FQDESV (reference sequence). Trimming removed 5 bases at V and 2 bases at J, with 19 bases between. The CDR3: CASSPGSDSPTYEQYF. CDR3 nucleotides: TGTGCCAGCAGCCCCGGCAGCGACAGCCCGACCTACGAGCAGTACTTC. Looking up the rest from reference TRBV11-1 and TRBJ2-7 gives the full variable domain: EAEVAQSPRYKITEKSQAVAFWCDPISGHATLYWYRQILGQGPELLVQFQDESVVDDSQLPKDRFSAERLKGVDSTLKIQPAELGDSAMYLCASSPGSDSPTYEQYFGPGTRLTVT.

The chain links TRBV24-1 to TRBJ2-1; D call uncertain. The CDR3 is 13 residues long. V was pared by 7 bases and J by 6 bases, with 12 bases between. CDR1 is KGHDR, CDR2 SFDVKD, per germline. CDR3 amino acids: CATREPDSNEQFF. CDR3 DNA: TGTGCCACCAGAGAACCCGATAGCAATGAGCAGTTCTTC.

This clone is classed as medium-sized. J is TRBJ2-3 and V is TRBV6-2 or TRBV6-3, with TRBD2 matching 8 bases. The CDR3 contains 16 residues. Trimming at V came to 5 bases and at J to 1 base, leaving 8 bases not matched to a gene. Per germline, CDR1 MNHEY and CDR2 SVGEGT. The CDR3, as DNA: TGTGCCAGCAGTCAACGGGGGGGGCTTGGCACAGATACGCAGTATTTT. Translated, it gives CASSQRGGLGTDTQYF.

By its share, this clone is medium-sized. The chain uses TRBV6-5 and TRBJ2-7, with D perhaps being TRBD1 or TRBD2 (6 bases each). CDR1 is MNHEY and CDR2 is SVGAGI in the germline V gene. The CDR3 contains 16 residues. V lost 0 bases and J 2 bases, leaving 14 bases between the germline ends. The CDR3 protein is CASSYSLGGHPYEQYF. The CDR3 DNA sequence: TGTGCCAGCAGTTACTCATTAGGGGGGCATCCCTACGAGCAGTACTTC.

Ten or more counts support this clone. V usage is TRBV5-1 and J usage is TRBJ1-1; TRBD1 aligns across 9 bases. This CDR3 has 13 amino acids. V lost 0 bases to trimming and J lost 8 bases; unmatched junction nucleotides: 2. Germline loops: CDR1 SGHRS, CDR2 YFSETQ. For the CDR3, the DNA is TGCGCCAGCAGCTTGGGTGACAGGGGGGAAGCTTTCTTT. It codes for CASSLGDRGEAFF.

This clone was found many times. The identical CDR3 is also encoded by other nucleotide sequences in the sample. The chain's CDR3 is CASSGFGHLYGYTF. In DNA, the CDR3 is TGTGCCAGCAGCGGTTTTGGGCACCTATATGGCTACACCTTC. The rearrangement links TRBV5-4 to TRBJ1-2; D gene unclear. Germline CDR1 SGHNT, CDR2 YYREEE (reference sequence). The CDR3 is 14 residues long. Trimming removed 4 bases at V and 5 bases at J, with 15 bases between.

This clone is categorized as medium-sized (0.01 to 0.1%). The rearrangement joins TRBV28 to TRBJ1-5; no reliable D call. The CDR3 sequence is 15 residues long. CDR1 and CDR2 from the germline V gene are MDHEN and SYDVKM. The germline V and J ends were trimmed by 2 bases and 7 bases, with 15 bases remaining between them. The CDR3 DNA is TGTGCCAGCAGTTTAAGGTTCGAGGGCGGGCAGCCCCAGCATTTT. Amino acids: CASSLRFEGGQPQHF.

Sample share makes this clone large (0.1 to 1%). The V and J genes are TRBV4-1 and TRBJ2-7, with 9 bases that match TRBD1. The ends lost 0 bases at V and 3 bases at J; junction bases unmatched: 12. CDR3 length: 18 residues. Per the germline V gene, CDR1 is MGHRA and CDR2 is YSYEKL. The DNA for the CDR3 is TGCGCCAGCAGCCAAGATCAGCACACAGGGGGCGATTACTACGAGCAGTACTTC. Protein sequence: CASSQDQHTGGDYYEQYF.

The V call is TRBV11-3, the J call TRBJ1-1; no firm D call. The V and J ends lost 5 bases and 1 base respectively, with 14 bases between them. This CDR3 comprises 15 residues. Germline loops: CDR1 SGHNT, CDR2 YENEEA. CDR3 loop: CASSLLVDKNTEAFF. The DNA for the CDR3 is TGTGCCAGCAGCCTCCTCGTAGACAAGAACACTGAAGCTTTCTTT. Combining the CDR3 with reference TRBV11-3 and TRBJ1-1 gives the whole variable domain EAGVVQSPRYKIIEKKQPVAFWCNPISGHNTLYWYLQNLGQGPELLIRYENEEAVDDSQLPKDRFSAERLKGVDSTLKIQPAELGDSAVYLCASSLLVDKNTEAFFGQGTRLTVV.

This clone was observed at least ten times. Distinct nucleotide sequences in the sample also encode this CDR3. The CDR3 nucleotides are TGTGCCAGCAGCGTAACAGGGACCTCCGGGGAAAAACTGTTTTTT. Translating it yields CASSVTGTSGEKLFF. The genes are TRBV9 and TRBJ1-4; TRBD1 is a possible D gene (6 bases). The germline CDR1 and CDR2 sequences are SGDLS and YYNGEE. Trimming stripped 1 base from V and 8 bases from J, with 15 bases between. The CDR3 runs 15 residues.

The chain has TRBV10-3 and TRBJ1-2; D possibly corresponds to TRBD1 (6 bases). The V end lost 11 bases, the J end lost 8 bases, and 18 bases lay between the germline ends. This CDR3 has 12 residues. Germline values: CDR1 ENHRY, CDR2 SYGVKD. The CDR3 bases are TGTGCCGCCCGACAGGTGAGGGCGGGCTACACCTTC. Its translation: CAARQVRAGYTF.

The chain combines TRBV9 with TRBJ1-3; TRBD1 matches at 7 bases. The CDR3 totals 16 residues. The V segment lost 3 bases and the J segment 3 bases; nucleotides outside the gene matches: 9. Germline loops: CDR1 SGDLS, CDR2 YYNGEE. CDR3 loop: CASSDELGGGGNTIYF. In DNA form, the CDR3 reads TGTGCCAGCAGCGACGAGCTAGGGGGCGGTGGAAACACCATATATTTT.

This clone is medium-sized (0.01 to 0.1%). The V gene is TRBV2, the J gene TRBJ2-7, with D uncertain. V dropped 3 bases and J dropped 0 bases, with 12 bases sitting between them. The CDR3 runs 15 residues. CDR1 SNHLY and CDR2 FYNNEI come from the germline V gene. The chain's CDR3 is CASSEIGQASYEQYF. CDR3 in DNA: TGTGCCAGCAGTGAGATTGGGCAGGCCTCCTACGAGCAGTACTTC.

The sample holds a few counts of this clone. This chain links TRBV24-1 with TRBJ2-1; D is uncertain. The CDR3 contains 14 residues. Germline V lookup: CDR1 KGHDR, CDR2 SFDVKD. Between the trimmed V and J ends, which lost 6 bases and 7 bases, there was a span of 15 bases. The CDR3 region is CATSYSLEVNEQFF. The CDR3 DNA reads TGTGCCACCAGTTATTCATTAGAAGTGAATGAGCAGTTCTTC.

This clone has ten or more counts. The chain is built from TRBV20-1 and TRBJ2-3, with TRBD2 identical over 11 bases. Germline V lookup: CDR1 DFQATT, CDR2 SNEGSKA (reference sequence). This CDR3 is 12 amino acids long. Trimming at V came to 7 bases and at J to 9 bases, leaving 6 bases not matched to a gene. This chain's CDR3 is CSVTGTSGTQYF. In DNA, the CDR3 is TGCAGTGTTACCGGGACTAGCGGAACGCAGTATTTT.

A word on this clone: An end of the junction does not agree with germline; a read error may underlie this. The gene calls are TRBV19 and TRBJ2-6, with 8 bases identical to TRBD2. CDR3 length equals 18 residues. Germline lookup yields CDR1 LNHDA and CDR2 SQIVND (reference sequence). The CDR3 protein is CASSERGNLVSGANFLTF. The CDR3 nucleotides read TGTGCCAGTAGCGAGCGGGGGAATCTCGTCTCTGGGGCCAACTTCCTGACTTTC.

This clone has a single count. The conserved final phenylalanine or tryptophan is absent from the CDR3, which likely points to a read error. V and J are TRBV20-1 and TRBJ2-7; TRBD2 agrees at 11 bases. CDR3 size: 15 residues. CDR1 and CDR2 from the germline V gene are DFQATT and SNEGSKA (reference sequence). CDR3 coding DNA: TGCAGTTCTAGAGATCGGGGACTAGCGGTCTACGAGCAGTACCTC. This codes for CSSRDRGLAVYEQYL.

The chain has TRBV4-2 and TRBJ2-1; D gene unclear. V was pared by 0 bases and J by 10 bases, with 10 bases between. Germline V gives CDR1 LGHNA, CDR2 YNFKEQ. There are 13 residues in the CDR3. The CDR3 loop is CASSQDRLREQFF. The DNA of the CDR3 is TGTGCCAGCAGCCAAGATCGTCTCCGGGAGCAGTTCTTC.

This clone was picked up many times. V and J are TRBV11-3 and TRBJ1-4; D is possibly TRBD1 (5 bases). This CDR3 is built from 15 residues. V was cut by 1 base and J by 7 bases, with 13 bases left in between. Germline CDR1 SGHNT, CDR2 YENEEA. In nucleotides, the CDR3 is TGTGCCAGCAGCTTAGGTGGGGCTTCGGCTGAAAAACTGTTTTTT. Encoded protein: CASSLGGASAEKLFF.

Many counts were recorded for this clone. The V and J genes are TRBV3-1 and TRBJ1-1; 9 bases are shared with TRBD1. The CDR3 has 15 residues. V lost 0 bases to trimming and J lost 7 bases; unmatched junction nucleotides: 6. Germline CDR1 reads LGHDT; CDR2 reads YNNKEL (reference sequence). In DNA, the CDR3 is TGTGCCAGCAGCCAAGAAGGGACAGGGAACCATGAAGCTTTCTTT. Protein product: CASSQEGTGNHEAFF.

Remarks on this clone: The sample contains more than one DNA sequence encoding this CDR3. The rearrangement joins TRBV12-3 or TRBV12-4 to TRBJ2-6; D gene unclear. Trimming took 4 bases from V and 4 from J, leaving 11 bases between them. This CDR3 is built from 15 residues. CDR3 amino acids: CASSYRSSGANVLTF. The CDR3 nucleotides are TGTGCCAGCAGTTACCGTAGCTCAGGGGCCAACGTCCTGACTTTC.

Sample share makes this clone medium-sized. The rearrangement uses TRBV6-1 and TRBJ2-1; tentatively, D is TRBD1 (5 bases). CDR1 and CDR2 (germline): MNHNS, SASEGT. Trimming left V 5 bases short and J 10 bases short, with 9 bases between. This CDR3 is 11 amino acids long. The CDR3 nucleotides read TGTGCCAGCAGTTGGCGGACAGAGCAGTTCTTC. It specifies CASSWRTEQFF.

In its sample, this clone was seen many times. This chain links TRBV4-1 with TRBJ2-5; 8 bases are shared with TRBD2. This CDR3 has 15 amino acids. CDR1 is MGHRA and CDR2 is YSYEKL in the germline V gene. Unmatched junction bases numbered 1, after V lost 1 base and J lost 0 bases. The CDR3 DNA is TGCGCCAGCAGCCAAGGACTAGCGCACCAAGAGACCCAGTACTTC. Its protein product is CASSQGLAHQETQYF.

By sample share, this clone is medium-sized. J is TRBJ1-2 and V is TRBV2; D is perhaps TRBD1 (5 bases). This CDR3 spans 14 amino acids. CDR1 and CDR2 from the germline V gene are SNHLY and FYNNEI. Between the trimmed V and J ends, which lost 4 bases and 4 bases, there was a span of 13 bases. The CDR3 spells CASSGHRGLYGYTF. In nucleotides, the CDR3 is TGTGCCAGCAGTGGGCATAGGGGCCTCTATGGCTACACCTTC.